The rows below give T cell receptor beta chains drawn from one sample of a study of T cell responses to AZD1222 COVID-19 vaccine. Using immunoSEQ multiplex PCR, the repertoire was profiled, and TCRdb retains in-frame clones only, with some absent. The repertoire holds under 85,000 clones, with approximately 90% as singletons. The starting material was peripheral blood, obtained 28 days after the second AZD1222 dose. The receptors stem from an adult who received the AZD1222 COVID-19 vaccine. The CDR3 runs from the conserved cysteine through the conserved F or W. A D gene is named only where the DNA matches it firmly. Clone size is not always given. Where it is, it says once, few, many or a class for expanded clones.

v_call	clone_size	j_call	d_call	cdr3_nt	cdr3_aa
TRBV29-1	NA	TRBJ2-7	NA	TGCAGCGCCCTTGGGCGGGGGCACGAGCAGTACTTC	CSALGRGHEQYF
TRBV6-5	NA	TRBJ1-2	NA	TGTGCCAGCGCGGACCAGGCTAGAGGCTACACCTTC	CASADQARGYTF
TRBV11-2	NA	TRBJ2-1	NA	TGTGCCAGCAGCTTAGAGGGGCTAGCGTACAATGAGCAGTTCTTC	CASSLEGLAYNEQFF
TRBV29-1	NA	TRBJ2-5	TRBD2	TGCAGCGTTGTATTTGGACTAGCGACCTCGGAGACCCAGTACTTC	CSVVFGLATSETQYF
TRBV6-5	NA	TRBJ2-6	NA	TGTGCCAGCAGAGAGAGAGCTGGGGCCAACGTCCTGACTTTC	CASRERAGANVLTF
TRBV6-1	NA	TRBJ1-1	NA	TGTGCCAGCAGTGAGGACCGAATGAACACTGAAGCTTTCTTT	CASSEDRMNTEAFF
TRBV5-6	NA	TRBJ1-1	NA	TGTGCCAGCAGTGACCTGGCCACTGAAGCTTTCTTT	CASSDLATEAFF
TRBV11-2	NA	TRBJ1-2	TRBD1	TGTGCCAGCAGCCCCGGGACAGGGGGCTCTGGCTACACCTTC	CASSPGTGGSGYTF
TRBV21-1	once	TRBJ1-2	NA	TGTGCCAGCACCATACCCCATGGGGAAAACTATGGCTACACCTTC	CASTIPHGENYGYTF
TRBV7-6	NA	TRBJ2-1	TRBD2	TGTGCCAGCAGCTTCGGCGGGGGGTGGCCCAATGAGCAGTTCTTC	CASSFGGGWPNEQFF
TRBV7-2	NA	TRBJ2-1	NA	TGTGCCAGCAGCTTAGGCAGGGGATGGTACCAGTTCTTC	CASSLGRGWYQFF
TRBV6-5	NA	TRBJ1-3	NA	TGTGCCAGCAGTTCCCAGGGAAACACCATATATTTT	CASSSQGNTIYF
TRBV7-3	NA	TRBJ2-1	TRBD2	TGTGCCAGCAGTGCAGGGTTGATAGCGGGAGGGGACAATGAGCAGTTCTTC	CASSAGLIAGGDNEQFF
TRBV18	NA	TRBJ1-1	NA	TGTGCCAGCTCACCACTAGCCGGGACGGCGGGTACTGAAGCTTTCTTT	CASSPLAGTAGTEAFF
TRBV6-5	NA	TRBJ2-1	NA	TGTGCCAGCAATTTTAGACAGTCCCAATCCAATGAGCAGTTCTTC	CASNFRQSQSNEQFF
TRBV29-1	NA	TRBJ2-7	NA	TGCAGCGTTCAAAGGGGGGGGGCCGGCTACGAGCAGTACTTC	CSVQRGGAGYEQYF
TRBV3-1/TRBV3-2	NA	TRBJ1-2	NA	TGTGCCAGCAGCCAAGATACGGGCTTCGGCACCTTC	CASSQDTGFGTF
TRBV27	once	TRBJ1-6	NA	TGTGCCAGCAGTCCATTGTTGGGGAGAACACCCCTCCACTTT	CASSPLLGRTPLHF
TRBV3-1/TRBV3-2	NA	TRBJ2-1	TRBD2	TGTGCCAGCAGCCTCGGGCTAGCGGGAGTCAGCTCCTACAATGAGCAGTTCTTC	CASSLGLAGVSSYNEQFF